This entry describes one TCR beta chain. Its antigen is as yet unknown. Assay: immunoSEQ multiplex PCR; the TCRdb copy retains only in-frame clones and omits some. Its table lists more than 25,000 clones. The data originate from a study of T cells in women clearing cervical HPV infection. Study-level information: Controls were women whose single incident HPV16 infection cleared within 12 months without precancer or cancer. Case blood was drawn a median approximately 150 days after lesion detection.

Study outcomes and limitations: It is unknown whether associations predate infection; no effector/memory or HPV-specific sorting.

The specimen was blood buffy coat. This receptor was obtained from a woman between 18 and 75 years old with a cervical HPV16 infection that either progressed to CIN3+ or cleared (not recorded which).

CDR3 DNA (partial): TGTGCCAGCAGTGGTGGGACTAGCATACAAGAGACC. Translating gives CASSGGTSIQET. The full CDR3 is CASSGGTSIQETQYF. The chain combines TRBV6-1 with TRBJ2-5; 9 bases match TRBD2. Sequencing ends 3 residues short of the CDR3 end; the germline J gene provides the rest. J gave up 2 bases and V 4 bases, and 5 bases lay outside the gene matches. CDR3 size: 15 residues. Germline CDR1 and CDR2: MNHNS and SASEGT.